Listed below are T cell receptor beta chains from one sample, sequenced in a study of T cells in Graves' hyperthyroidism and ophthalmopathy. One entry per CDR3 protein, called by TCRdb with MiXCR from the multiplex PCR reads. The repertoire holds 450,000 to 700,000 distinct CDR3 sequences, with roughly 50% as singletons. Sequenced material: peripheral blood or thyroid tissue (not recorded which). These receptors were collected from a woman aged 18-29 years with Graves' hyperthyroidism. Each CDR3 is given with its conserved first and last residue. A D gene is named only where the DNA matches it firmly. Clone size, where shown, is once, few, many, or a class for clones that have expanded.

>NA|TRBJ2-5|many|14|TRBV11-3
CASSSRQQQETQYF
TGTGCCAGCAGCTCAAGACAGCAACAAGAGACCCAGTACTTC
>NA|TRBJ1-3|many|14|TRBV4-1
CASSQDPAGNTIYF
TGCGCCAGCAGCCAAGACCCAGCTGGAAACACCATATATTTT
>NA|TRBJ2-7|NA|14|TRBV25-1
CASSVVRDSYEQYF
TGTGCCAGCAGCGTTGTTCGGGACTCCTACGAGCAGTACTTC
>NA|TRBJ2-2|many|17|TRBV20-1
CSARFHRVTANTGELFF
TGCAGTGCTAGGTTTCACAGGGTGACGGCGAACACCGGGGAGCTGTTTTTT
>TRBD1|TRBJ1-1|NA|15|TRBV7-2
CASSFGGTGNSEAFF
TGTGCCAGCAGCTTTGGCGGGACAGGGAATTCTGAAGCTTTCTTT
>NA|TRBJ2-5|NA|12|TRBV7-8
CASSLDEETQYF
TGTGCCAGCAGCTTAGACGAAGAGACCCAGTACTTC
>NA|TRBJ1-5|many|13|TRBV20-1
CSAIGTANQPQHF
TGCAGTGCGATCGGGACGGCGAATCAGCCCCAGCATTTT
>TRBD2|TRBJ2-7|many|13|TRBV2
CASSGGLSGEQYF
TGTGCCAGCTCGGGAGGGCTGTCGGGAGAGCAGTACTTC
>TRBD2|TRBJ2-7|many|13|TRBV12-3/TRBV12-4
CASSRGEPYEQYF
TGTGCCAGCAGTCGGGGGGAACCCTACGAGCAGTACTTC
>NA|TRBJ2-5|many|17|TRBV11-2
CASSLEGGGGYQETQYF
TGTGCCAGCAGCTTAGAAGGTGGAGGGGGGTACCAAGAGACCCAGTACTTC
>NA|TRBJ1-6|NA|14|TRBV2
CASSVGTPYSPLHF
TGTGCCAGCAGTGTTGGGACACCTTATTCACCCCTCCACTTT
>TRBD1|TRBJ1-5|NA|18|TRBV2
CASSYSGQGARGFQPQHF
TGTGCCAGCAGTTACTCGGGACAGGGGGCCCGTGGTTTTCAGCCCCAGCATTTT
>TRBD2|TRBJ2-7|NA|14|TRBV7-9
CASTITGRDYEQYF
TGTGCCAGCACTATAACCGGGAGGGACTACGAGCAGTACTTC
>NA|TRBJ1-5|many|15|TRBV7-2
CASRLTDYSNQPQHF
TGTGCCAGCAGGCTGACAGATTATAGCAATCAGCCCCAGCATTTT
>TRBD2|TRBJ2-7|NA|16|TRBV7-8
CASSLGSSGRAYEQYF
TGTGCCAGCAGCTTAGGGTCTAGCGGGAGGGCCTACGAGCAGTACTTC
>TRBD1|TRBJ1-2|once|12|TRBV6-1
CASRGTGDGYTF
TGTGCCAGCAGGGGGACAGGGGATGGCTACACCTTC
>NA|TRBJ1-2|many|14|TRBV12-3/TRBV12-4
CASSLGQVGYGYTF
TGTGCCAGCAGTTTAGGACAGGTTGGGTATGGCTACACCTTC